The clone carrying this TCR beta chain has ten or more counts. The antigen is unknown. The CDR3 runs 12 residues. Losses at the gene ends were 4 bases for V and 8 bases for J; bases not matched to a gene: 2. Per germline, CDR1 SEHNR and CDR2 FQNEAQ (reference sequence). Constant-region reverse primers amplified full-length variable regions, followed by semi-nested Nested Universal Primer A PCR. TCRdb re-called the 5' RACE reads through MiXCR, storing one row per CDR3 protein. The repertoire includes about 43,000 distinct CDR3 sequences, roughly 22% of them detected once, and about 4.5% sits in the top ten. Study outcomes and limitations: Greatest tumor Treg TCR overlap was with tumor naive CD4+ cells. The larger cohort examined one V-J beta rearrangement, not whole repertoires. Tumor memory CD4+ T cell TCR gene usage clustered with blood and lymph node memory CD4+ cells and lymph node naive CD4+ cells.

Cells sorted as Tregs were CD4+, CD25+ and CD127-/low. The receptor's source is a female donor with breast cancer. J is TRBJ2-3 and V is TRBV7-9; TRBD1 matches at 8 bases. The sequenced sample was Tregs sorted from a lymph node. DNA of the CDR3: TGTGCCAGCAGCTACGACAGGGGTACGCAGTATTTT. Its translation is CASSYDRGTQYF. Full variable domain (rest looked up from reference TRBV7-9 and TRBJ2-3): DTGVSQNPRHKITKRGQNVTFRCDPISEHNRLYWYRQTLGQGPEFLTYFQNEAQLEKSRLLSDRFSAERPKGSFSTLEIQRTEQGDSAMYLCASSYDRGTQYFGPGTRLTVL.